This passage covers 15 T cell receptor beta chains from one sample sequenced in a study of response to subunit inactivated influenza vaccine. TCRdb fed the RT-PCR reads into MiXCR, producing one record per CDR3 protein. The table shows roughly 500,000 distinct CDR3 sequences, with roughly 23% occurring only once. This sample was also put to use in a study of T cells expressing NK-cell markers. According to that study: TCR beta cDNA was generated via 5'RACE template switching incorporating UMIs.

Sequences were derived from CD4+ T cells sorted from PBMCs, sampled 11 to 12 days after vaccination. The receptor source for this set is a man aged 45-60 years who received an inactivated influenza vaccine.

The chain recombines TRBV7-2 with TRBJ2-1; no reliable D call. Germline lookup yields CDR1 SGHTA and CDR2 FQGNSA. CDR3 length: 16 amino acids. The ends were cut back, 2 bases at V and 4 bases at J, with 15 bases in the middle. CDR3 region: CASSLRGGEIYNEQFF. The CDR3 coding sequence is TGTGCCAGCAGCTTACGAGGTGGTGAGATATACAATGAGCAGTTCTTC.

A few counts support this clonotype. V is TRBV4-3 and J is TRBJ2-2; D not certain. CDR3 size: 19 residues. Germline CDR1 LGHNA, CDR2 YSLEER. V lost 0 bases and J lost 0, with 17 bases in between. The CDR3 DNA is TGCGCCAGCAGCCAAGAACCCCCCCGGGTACCGACGAACACCGGGGAGCTGTTTTTT. Translation: CASSQEPPRVPTNTGELFF.

This clonotype turned up a few times. The chain joins TRBV7-2 to TRBJ2-3, with D hard to call. CDR1 and CDR2 from the germline V gene are SGHTA and FQGNSA. Trimming pared 3 bases from V and 2 bases from J, leaving 15 bases between. This CDR3 is built from 16 residues. CDR3: CASSLLRTASTDTQYF. The CDR3 DNA follows: TGTGCCAGCAGCTTGTTACGGACGGCCTCCACAGATACGCAGTATTTT.

The V call is TRBV11-2, the J call TRBJ1-3; D gene ambiguous. Trimming took 3 bases from V and 0 from J, leaving 9 bases between them. Germline V CDR1 and CDR2: SGHAT, FQNNGV. The CDR3 has 15 residues. CDR3 residues: CASSFYSNSGNTIYF. The CDR3 nucleotides are TGTGCCAGCAGCTTTTATTCAAACTCTGGAAACACCATATATTTT. Complete variable domain (other parts from reference TRBV11-2 and TRBJ1-3): EAGVAQSPRYKIIEKRQSVAFWCNPISGHATLYWYQQILGQGPKLLIQFQNNGVVDDSQLPKDRFSAERLKGVDSTLKIQPAKLEDSAVYLCASSFYSNSGNTIYFGEGSWLTVV.

The J gene is TRBJ1-4, the V gene TRBV5-1, with D hard to call. Germline values: CDR1 SGHRS, CDR2 YFSETQ. The CDR3 covers 15 residues. Trimming stripped 1 base from V and 2 bases from J, with 9 bases between. CDR3 amino acids: CASSLFGETNEKLFF. The CDR3 DNA follows: TGCGCCAGCAGCTTGTTCGGTGAGACTAATGAAAAACTGTTTTTT.

In its sample, this clonotype was seen a few times. The genes are TRBV29-1 and TRBJ1-4, with D possibly being TRBD1 (5 bases). Trimming shortened V by 4 bases and J by 5 bases, and 11 bases separated the two germline ends. The length of the CDR3 is 13 residues. Germline CDR1 is SQVTM and CDR2 is ANQGSEA. CDR3 DNA: TGCAGCGTTGGGTCAGGGAACAATGAAAAACTGTTTTTT. Encoded protein: CSVGSGNNEKLFF.

The chain's CDR3 is CSVESPISYEQYF. CDR3 in DNA: TGCAGCGTTGAGTCTCCCATCTCCTACGAGCAGTACTTC. The V and J genes are TRBV29-1 and TRBJ2-7; D uncertain. Germline-derived CDR1 and CDR2 are SQVTM and ANQGSEA. The CDR3 is made up of 13 amino acids. V was shortened by 3 bases and J by 0 bases, with 9 bases between the two germline ends.

The chain joins TRBV5-1 to TRBJ2-3; D unresolved. The CDR3 is 13 amino acids. Trimming left V 2 bases short and J 0 bases short, with 4 bases between. Germline loops: CDR1 SGHRS, CDR2 YFSETQ. In DNA form, the CDR3 reads TGCGCCAGCAGCTTTGAGAGCACAGATACGCAGTATTTT. It translates to CASSFESTDTQYF.

The rearrangement links TRBV7-3 to TRBJ2-1; 7 positions agree with TRBD2. The CDR3 is 15 residues long. Per the germline V gene, CDR1 is SGHTA and CDR2 is FQGTGA. V shed 5 bases, J shed 6 bases, and the junction held 10 bases outside the gene matches. CDR3 region: CASSPTGTKGNEQFF. The CDR3 DNA follows: TGTGCCAGCAGCCCTACCGGGACTAAAGGCAATGAGCAGTTCTTC.

The table lists this clonotype with a few counts. The V and J genes are TRBV5-1 and TRBJ2-1; TRBD2 matches at 13 bases. Germline trimming cut 4 bases from V and 7 bases from J; bases unmatched to any gene: 5. The CDR3 has 15 residues. Germline V gene data show CDR1 as SGHRS and CDR2 as YFSETQ. CDR3 loop: CASSILAGGQNEQFF. The CDR3 nucleotides are TGCGCCAGCAGCATACTAGCGGGAGGGCAAAATGAGCAGTTCTTC.

This clonotype was seen only a few times. The chain is built from TRBV28 and TRBJ2-1, with D perhaps TRBD2 (6 bases). Per germline, CDR1 MDHEN and CDR2 SYDVKM. The CDR3 runs 14 residues. V was clipped by 5 bases and J by 5 bases, with 13 bases between them. The CDR3 DNA reads TGTGCCAGCAGTCAGGGACTCCTTAACAATGAGCAGTTCTTC. As protein: CASSQGLLNNEQFF.

This clonotype was observed a few times. The J gene is TRBJ2-3, the V gene TRBV5-6, with D hard to call. This CDR3 contains 15 residues. V dropped 1 base and J dropped 0 bases, with 9 bases sitting between them. The germline V gene has CDR1 SGHDT and CDR2 YYEEEE. DNA for the CDR3: TGTGCCAGCAGCTTGATCGTGACAAGCACAGATACGCAGTATTTT. Translation gives CASSLIVTSTDTQYF.

J is TRBJ2-3 and V is TRBV24-1, with a tentative D call TRBD1 (6 bases). Germline CDR1 reads KGHDR; CDR2 reads SFDVKD. This CDR3 is 15 amino acids long. V lost 3 bases and J lost 2, with 11 bases in between. The CDR3 bases are TGTGCCACCAGTGATCCGACAGGATTCACAGATACGCAGTATTTT. Its protein product is CATSDPTGFTDTQYF.

The rearrangement links TRBV10-3 to TRBJ2-3, with D perhaps TRBD1 (7 bases). V dropped 11 bases and J dropped 0 bases, with 12 bases sitting between them. The germline CDR1 and CDR2 sequences are ENHRY and SYGVKD. This CDR3 is 13 amino acids long. The CDR3 DNA reads as TGTGCCTCGGAGGGGGCTAGCACAGATACGCAGTATTTT. Its translation is CASEGASTDTQYF.

As DNA, the CDR3 is TGTGCCACCTCTCTGCGGGGGCATGATCCCTCCTACAATGAGCAGTTCTTC. Its protein is CATSLRGHDPSYNEQFF. The gene calls are TRBV28 and TRBJ2-1; possible D gene TRBD2, 7 bases. In germline, CDR1 is MDHEN, CDR2 SYDVKM. V was cut by 10 bases and J by 0 bases, with 22 bases left in between. The CDR3 loop spans 17 amino acids.